Below, 6 T cell receptor beta chains from the same sample are listed, as sequenced in a study of vaccination and CD4 T cells after COVID-19. Treatment meaning: roughly 11-day PBMC culture with coronavirus spike peptide pools or control peptides (ViraFEST assay). From the unexposed donor, CD4+ T cells were collected ahead of the COVID-19 pandemic (2011-2018). Sequence data for DNA of cultured CD4+ T cells were generated by the Oncomine TCR Beta short-read assay. Cultured CD4+ T cells yielded the extracted genomic DNA. TCRdb ran MiXCR on the PCR reads and lists one entry per CDR3 protein. The data hold about 9,000 distinct CDR3 sequences, with around a third observed a single time. Their cognate antigens are unknown. Sequenced input: CD4+ T cells from blood, cultured in vitro. These receptors all stem from a human donor in good health.

This clonotype came up a few times. The chain employs TRBV6-1 and TRBJ2-7; D might be TRBD1 (6 bases). Looked up from germline, CDR1 is MNHNS and CDR2 is SASEGT. Deletions cut 5 bases from V and 2 bases from J, with 13 bases between. The CDR3 spans 14 residues. The CDR3 region is CASSHTGPPYEQYF. The CDR3 nucleotides are TGTGCCAGCAGTCACACAGGGCCCCCCTACGAGCAGTACTTC.

This chain joins TRBV11-2 and TRBJ1-2, with TRBD1 as a possible D gene (6 bases). The CDR3 extends over 14 amino acids. CDR1 and CDR2 (germline): SGHAT, FQNNGV. V was trimmed by 4 bases and J by 2 bases, leaving 11 bases between them. The CDR3 coding sequence is TGTGCCAGCAGCTCCCAAGGGGGGAACTATGGCTACACCTTC. Its protein product is CASSSQGGNYGYTF. The full variable domain, completed using reference TRBV11-2 and TRBJ1-2, is EAGVAQSPRYKIIEKRQSVAFWCNPISGHATLYWYQQILGQGPKLLIQFQNNGVVDDSQLPKDRFSAERLKGVDSTLKIQPAKLEDSAVYLCASSSQGGNYGYTFGSGTRLTVV.

This sequence joins TRBV2 and TRBJ1-1, with D possibly TRBD1 on 5 matching bases. Trimming removed 7 bases from V and 0 bases from J, with 12 bases in between. The CDR3 runs 14 residues. Looked up from germline, CDR1 is SNHLY and CDR2 is FYNNEI. The CDR3 here is CASISGTMNTEAFF. CDR3 bases: TGTGCCAGCATTTCCGGGACTATGAACACTGAAGCTTTCTTT. The variable domain in full, completed from reference TRBV2 and TRBJ1-1, reads EPEVTQTPSHQVTQMGQEVILRCVPISNHLYFYWYRQILGQKVEFLVSFYNNEISEKSEIFDDQFSVERPDGSNFTLKIRSTKLEDSAMYFCASISGTMNTEAFFGQGTRLTVV.

The chain is built from TRBV7-2 and TRBJ2-5; 7 nucleotides agree with TRBD2. CDR3 size: 16 residues. Germline CDR1 SGHTA, CDR2 FQGNSA. Trimming at V came to 1 base and at J to 5 bases, leaving 10 bases not matched to a gene. The CDR3 DNA is TGTGCCAGCAGCTTAGTTTGGGCGGGAGTGGAGGAGACCCAGTACTTC. It codes for CASSLVWAGVEETQYF.

This chain uses TRBV19 with TRBJ2-3; D possibly corresponds to TRBD2 (6 bases). V shed 6 bases and J shed 2 bases, with 18 bases lying between them. Germline lookup yields CDR1 LNHDA and CDR2 SQIVND (reference sequence). The CDR3 consists of 16 residues. CDR3 coding DNA: TGTGCCAGTAGCTTCGAAAGCGGGTTCATCACAGATACGCAGTATTTT. Its translation is CASSFESGFITDTQYF.

This chain uses TRBV20-1 with TRBJ2-7; a possible D gene is TRBD2 (6 bases). The ends were cut back, 0 bases at V and 6 bases at J, with 12 bases in the middle. CDR1 and CDR2 from the germline V gene are DFQATT and SNEGSKA (reference sequence). The CDR3 extends over 13 amino acids. The CDR3 DNA follows: TGCAGTGCTAGAGATAAGCTAGCGATCGAGCAGTACTTC. Its protein product is CSARDKLAIEQYF.